What follows are 4 T cell receptor beta chains derived from one specimen sequenced in a study of blood T cell repertoires in COVID-19. The repertoire was sequenced with immunoSEQ multiplex PCR; TCRdb's copy has only in-frame clones and lacks some. The data hold roughly 190,000 clones, with around 81% observed a single time. Sequencing was performed on peripheral blood. Receptors were obtained from a human donor with acute or convalescent COVID-19. The donor label of this sample is uncertain.

This chain joins TRBV5-1 and TRBJ1-1; no definite D call. This CDR3 region has 14 residues. V lost 2 bases to trimming and J lost 3 bases, with 11 bases between them. Germline V gene data show CDR1 as SGHRS and CDR2 as YFSETQ. CDR3 DNA sequence: TGCGCCAGCAGCTTTGACACCCAGTACACTGAAGCTTTCTTT. Translating it yields CASSFDTQYTEAFF.

As regards this clone: Different DNA sequences within this sample yield the same CDR3. This rearrangement joins TRBV5-1 to TRBJ2-5; a possible D gene is TRBD2 (6 bases). From germline, CDR1 is SGHRS and CDR2 YFSETQ. Trimming pared 0 bases from V and 4 bases from J, leaving 7 bases between. This CDR3 spans 13 amino acids. The CDR3 loop reads CASSLAGGETQYF. The CDR3 DNA sequence: TGCGCCAGCAGCTTGGCCGGGGGAGAGACCCAGTACTTC. Together with reference TRBV5-1 and TRBJ2-5, the CDR3 gives the full variable domain: KAGVTQTPRYLIKTRGQQVTLSCSPISGHRSVSWYQQTPGQGLQFLFEYFSETQRNKGNFPGRFSGRQFSNSRSEMNVSTLELGDSALYLCASSLAGGETQYFGPGTRLLVL.

This clone has just a few counts. The chain joins TRBV7-9 to TRBJ1-4; D is uncertain. CDR1 SEHNR and CDR2 FQNEAQ come from the germline V gene (reference sequence). The CDR3 has 12 amino acids. Trimming removed 5 bases at V and 4 bases at J, with 5 bases between. The CDR3 spells CASSINNEKLFF. Written as DNA, the CDR3 is TGTGCCAGCAGCATCAATAATGAAAAACTGTTTTTT.

This chain connects TRBV7-9 to TRBJ2-3; the D is unclear. Germline V lookup: CDR1 SEHNR, CDR2 FQNEAQ (reference sequence). V lost 7 bases, J lost 3 bases, and 8 bases lay in between. The CDR3 extends over 12 amino acids. The CDR3 DNA reads TGTGCCAGCACTATTAGAACAGATACGCAGTATTTT. Translation gives CASTIRTDTQYF.